A single sample gave rise to the 30 T cell receptor beta chains below, sequenced in a study of T cell responses to AZD1222 COVID-19 vaccine. Profiled with immunoSEQ multiplex PCR; TCRdb holds only in-frame clones, not every one. The sample yields 180,000 or so clones, around 89% seen once. Sequenced here: peripheral blood, sampled 28 days after the second dose of the MenACWY control vaccine. These receptors all stem from an adult who received the MenACWY meningococcal vaccine as a control.

The chain combines TRBV7-2 with TRBJ1-1; 9 bases fit TRBD1. This CDR3 has 14 residues. J lost 3 bases, V lost 5 bases, and 4 bases had no gene match. In germline, CDR1 is SGHTA, CDR2 FQGNSA. CDR3 bases: TGTGCCAGCAGCCAACAGGGGGCACACACTGAAGCTTTCTTT. Translation gives CASSQQGAHTEAFF.

J is TRBJ2-2 and V is TRBV5-4, with 7 bases identical to TRBD1. From germline, CDR1 is SGHNT and CDR2 YYREEE (reference sequence). This CDR3 spans 15 amino acids. Trimming at V came to 4 bases and at J to 5 bases, leaving 8 bases not matched to a gene. CDR3 residues: CASSLTQGVTGELFF. In DNA form, the CDR3 reads TGTGCCAGCAGCCTAACCCAGGGGGTTACCGGGGAGCTGTTTTTT.

V and J are TRBV4-2 and TRBJ2-3, with D possibly TRBD1 on 6 matching bases. Germline CDR1 is LGHNA and CDR2 is YNFKEQ. This CDR3 region has 17 residues. V lost 0 bases and J lost 2, with 15 bases in between. This CDR3 reads CASSQEGATAFTDTQYF. CDR3 sequence (DNA): TGTGCCAGCAGCCAAGAGGGGGCGACGGCATTCACAGATACGCAGTATTTT.

The chain uses TRBV2 and TRBJ1-1, with 8 bases fitting TRBD1. Germline V gene sequence: CDR1 SNHLY, CDR2 FYNNEI. The CDR3 has 15 amino acids. The ends lost 6 bases at V and 1 base at J; junction bases unmatched: 7. The CDR3 is CASRINRGENTEAFF. The CDR3 nucleotides are TGTGCCAGCAGGATAAACAGGGGGGAGAACACTGAAGCTTTCTTT.

The genes are TRBV7-9 and TRBJ2-7; possibly TRBD2 for D (6 bases). Per the germline V gene, CDR1 is SEHNR and CDR2 is FQNEAQ (reference sequence). The CDR3 covers 15 residues. Deletions cut 11 bases from V and 3 bases from J, with 23 bases between. The CDR3 DNA sequence: TGTGCCTATCACTTAGGCGGGGTTCGCCGCTACGAGCAGTACTTC. Protein sequence: CAYHLGGVRRYEQYF.

The chain carries TRBV6-2 or TRBV6-3 and TRBJ2-1, with D unresolved. Looked up from germline, CDR1 is MNHEY and CDR2 is SVGEGT. The length of the CDR3 is 12 residues. V dropped 4 bases and J dropped 3 bases, with 4 bases sitting between them. Here the CDR3 DNA reads TGTGCCAGCAGTTGGATCTACAATGAGCAGTTCTTC. Its translation: CASSWIYNEQFF.

This sequence joins TRBV3-1 (or the pseudogene TRBV3-2) and TRBJ1-6; D is undetermined. The CDR3 is 18 amino acids. With 0 bases removed from V and 6 bases from J, the gap between germline ends came to 18 bases. CDR1 and CDR2 from the germline V gene are LGHDT and YNNKEL (reference sequence). The CDR3: CASSQDLRGVVRNSPLHF. The CDR3 DNA reads TGTGCCAGCAGCCAAGATTTGAGAGGTGTCGTGCGTAATTCACCCCTCCACTTT.

The chain links TRBV27 to TRBJ2-7; TRBD1 aligns across 11 bases. V lost 6 bases to trimming and J lost 3 bases; unmatched junction nucleotides: 10. The CDR3 sequence is 16 residues long. Germline V lookup: CDR1 MNHEY, CDR2 SMNVEV (reference sequence). This CDR3 is CASSNLPGQGVYEQYF. The CDR3 bases are TGTGCCAGCAGCAATTTACCGGGACAGGGGGTCTACGAGCAGTACTTC.

The sample holds one count of this clone. V usage is TRBV27 and J usage is TRBJ1-1; D is ambiguous. Germline V gene lookup returns CDR1 MNHEY and CDR2 SMNVEV (reference sequence). The CDR3 is made up of 11 amino acids. The ends were cut back, 7 bases at V and 5 bases at J, with 8 bases in the middle. The CDR3 protein is CASISKTEAFF. The CDR3, as DNA: TGTGCCAGCATCTCTAAGACTGAAGCTTTCTTT.

This chain connects TRBV28 to TRBJ1-2, with D perhaps TRBD1 (6 bases). Germline lookup yields CDR1 MDHEN and CDR2 SYDVKM. This CDR3 contains 14 residues. The germline V and J ends were trimmed by 5 bases and 4 bases, with 14 bases remaining between them. CDR3 in DNA: TGTGCCAGCAGTCCCGAGGGGGGAACCTATGGCTACACCTTC. This sequence encodes CASSPEGGTYGYTF.

V and J are TRBV9 and TRBJ1-6; 7 bases agree with TRBD1. Germline V lookup: CDR1 SGDLS, CDR2 YYNGEE. V trimming: 4 bases; J trimming: 0 bases; junction bases outside the gene matches: 13. The CDR3 sequence is 19 residues long. CDR3 residues: CASSSSGGWKSSYNSPLHF. CDR3 DNA: TGTGCCAGCAGCTCATCAGGGGGTTGGAAAAGCTCCTATAATTCACCCCTCCACTTT.

The V gene is TRBV7-2, the J gene TRBJ1-2, with D uncertain. The germline V gene encodes CDR1 SGHTA and CDR2 FQGNSA. The V and J ends lost 1 base and 8 bases respectively, with 14 bases between them. This CDR3 region has 14 residues. DNA of the CDR3: TGTGCCAGCAGCTTAGAAACATTGGGTTGGGGCTACACCTTC. Encoded protein: CASSLETLGWGYTF.

This chain connects TRBV5-5 to TRBJ2-3, with 7 bases fitting TRBD2. CDR1 and CDR2 from the germline V gene are SGHKS and YYEKEE (reference sequence). The J segment lost 0 bases and the V segment lost 2 bases, leaving 0 bases of the junction unmatched. CDR3 length equals 14 residues. DNA of the CDR3: TGTGCCAGCAGCTTAGCGGGGAGCACAGATACGCAGTATTTT. Translating it yields CASSLAGSTDTQYF.

The chain is built from TRBV19 and TRBJ1-1, with a possible D match to TRBD1 (6 bases). This CDR3 is 14 amino acids long. V was shortened by 5 bases and J by 0 bases, with 10 bases between the two germline ends. Germline CDR1 LNHDA, CDR2 SQIVND (reference sequence). In DNA, the CDR3 is TGTGCCAGTAGTTTTGGACAGATGAACACTGAAGCTTTCTTT. This sequence encodes CASSFGQMNTEAFF.

This rearrangement joins TRBV21-1 to TRBJ1-1. TRBV21-1 has pseudogene status. The length of the CDR3 is 12 residues. The CDR3 DNA reads TGTGCCAGCAGCAAAGAGGGAGGAGAAGCTTTCTTT. It yields the protein CASSKEGGEAFF.

CDR3 sequence: CASSPGTASYEQYF. The CDR3 nucleotides read TGTGCCAGCAGCCCCGGGACAGCTTCCTACGAGCAGTACTTC. The chain combines TRBV11-1 with TRBJ2-7; 7 bases match TRBD1. This CDR3 is 14 amino acids long. V lost 5 bases to trimming and J lost 1 base; unmatched junction nucleotides: 5. Germline V gives CDR1 SGHAT, CDR2 FQDESV (reference sequence).

This clone was counted once. The chain has TRBV30 and TRBJ1-4; D is uncertain. The DNA matches TRBJ2-2 better at its end, which makes the J call doubtful. The CDR3 extends over 11 amino acids. Germline V gene sequence: CDR1 GTSNPN, CDR2 SVGIG (reference sequence). CDR3 nucleotides: TGTGCCTGGAGTGGACTGGAGGAGCTGTTTTTT. Its translation: CAWSGLEELFF.

Only a few counts were recorded for this clone. The DNA for the CDR3 is TGTGCCAGCAGCTTAGGATGGACGTATCAGCCCCAGCATTTT. Its protein is CASSLGWTYQPQHF. This chain links TRBV7-9 with TRBJ1-5; D gene ambiguous. This CDR3 has 14 amino acids. In germline, CDR1 is SEHNR, CDR2 FQNEAQ (reference sequence). The ends were cut back, 1 base at V and 5 bases at J, with 9 bases in the middle. Filled out from reference TRBV7-9 and TRBJ1-5, the complete variable domain reads DTGVSQNPRHKITKRGQNVTFRCDPISEHNRLYWYRQTLGQGPEFLTYFQNEAQLEKSRLLSDRFSAERPKGSFSTLEIQRTEQGDSAMYLCASSLGWTYQPQHFGDGTRLSIL.

The DNA for the CDR3 is TGCGCCAGCAGCGGGGGGCTACCCTACGAGCAGTACTTC. It codes for CASSGGLPYEQYF. The rearrangement joins TRBV10-1 to TRBJ2-7; weak D call: TRBD2 (7 bases). The length of the CDR3 is 13 residues. Germline loops: CDR1 WNHNN, CDR2 SYGVQD (reference sequence). The germline V and J ends were trimmed by 6 bases and 2 bases, with 11 bases remaining between them.

In its sample, this clone was seen once. The chain joins TRBV30 to TRBJ2-1; 9 nucleotides line up with TRBD2. The J segment lost 5 bases and the V segment lost 3 bases, leaving 5 bases of the junction unmatched. Germline V CDR1 and CDR2: GTSNPN, SVGIG (reference sequence). The CDR3 loop spans 14 amino acids. The CDR3 sequence: CAWRLASGDNEQFF. CDR3 nucleotide sequence: TGTGCCTGGAGATTGGCTAGCGGGGACAATGAGCAGTTCTTC. The complete variable domain, with remaining parts taken from reference TRBV30 and TRBJ2-1, reads SQTIHQWPATLVQPVGSPLSLECTVEGTSNPNLYWYRQAAGRGLQLLFYSVGIGQISSEVPQNLSASRPQDRQFILSSKKLLLSDSGFYLCAWRLASGDNEQFFGPGTRLTVL.

The chain carries TRBV29-1 and TRBJ1-1; 8 positions agree with TRBD1. V was clipped by 8 bases and J by 1 base; unmatched bases: 6. Germline V CDR1 and CDR2: SQVTM, ANQGSEA. The CDR3 length is 13 residues. CDR3 sequence (DNA): TGCAGCACCTCGCAGGGGGCGAACACTGAAGCTTTCTTT. This encodes CSTSQGANTEAFF.

V usage is TRBV10-1 and J usage is TRBJ1-2, with unresolved D. The germline V gene encodes CDR1 WNHNN and CDR2 SYGVQD (reference sequence). The CDR3 loop spans 13 amino acids. Between the trimmed V and J ends, which lost 3 bases and 4 bases, there was a span of 9 bases. The CDR3 protein is CASSESASYGYTF. Here the CDR3 DNA reads TGCGCCAGCAGTGAATCAGCTAGCTATGGCTACACCTTC.

The table lists this clone with a count of one. The CDR3 region is CASSFGQGAGQETQYF. For the CDR3, the DNA is TGTGCCAGCAGCTTCGGACAGGGCGCGGGACAAGAGACCCAGTACTTC. The chain has TRBV7-9 and TRBJ2-5, with 8 bases that match TRBD1. Germline trimming cut 3 bases from V and 2 bases from J; bases unmatched to any gene: 8. The V gene's germline CDR1 is SEHNR and CDR2 FQNEAQ (reference sequence). This CDR3 has 16 residues.

The rearrangement joins TRBV28 to TRBJ1-2, with 11 bases aligning to TRBD1. The CDR3 extends over 16 amino acids. The germline V gene has CDR1 MDHEN and CDR2 SYDVKM. With V trimmed by 5 bases and J by 7 bases, 12 bases remained unmatched. CDR3 amino acids: CASSPFFSGTGGGYTF. Written as DNA, the CDR3 is TGTGCCAGCAGTCCTTTCTTTTCCGGGACAGGGGGTGGCTACACCTTC.

This clone was seen only once. This chain connects TRBV19 to TRBJ2-7, with a tentative D call TRBD2 (5 bases). Germline-derived CDR1 and CDR2 are LNHDA and SQIVND (reference sequence). With 8 bases removed from V and 1 base from J, the gap between germline ends came to 6 bases. The length of the CDR3 is 11 residues. This chain's CDR3 is CASRGSYEQYF. For the CDR3, the DNA is TGTGCCAGTCGGGGTTCCTACGAGCAGTACTTC.

This clone showed up just once. The chain is built from TRBV23-1 and TRBJ1-3; D is undetermined. TRBV23-1 has ORF status, its function being uncertain. V was shortened by 7 bases and J by 0 bases, with 10 bases between the two germline ends. The CDR3 length is 14 residues. The CDR3 DNA reads TGCGCCAGCATGGAGGACTACTCTGGAAACACCATATATTTT. This sequence encodes CASMEDYSGNTIYF.

This chain connects TRBV6-5 to TRBJ2-7, with 10 bases matching TRBD1. This CDR3 spans 14 amino acids. Per germline, CDR1 MNHEY and CDR2 SVGAGI. V shed 5 bases and J 2 bases; nucleotides not matched to a gene: 3. CDR3 nucleotide sequence: TGTGCCAGCAGTCCGACAGGGGGCCCCTACGAGCAGTACTTC. Translating it yields CASSPTGGPYEQYF.

This chain links TRBV7-9 with TRBJ1-1; unclear D gene. The germline V gene encodes CDR1 SEHNR and CDR2 FQNEAQ (reference sequence). Trimming removed 2 bases at V and 2 bases at J, with 9 bases between. The CDR3 loop spans 14 amino acids. Here the CDR3 DNA reads TGTGCCAGCAGCTTAATGGGAGTTAACACTGAAGCTTTCTTT. It yields the protein CASSLMGVNTEAFF.

The rearrangement joins TRBV10-1 to TRBJ2-7, with 8 bases that match TRBD2. Trimming cost V 3 bases and J 9 bases; bases outside gene matches: 4. This CDR3 region has 12 residues. Germline CDR1 and CDR2: WNHNN and SYGVQD (reference sequence). The CDR3 reads CASSDRAGGQYF. For the CDR3, the DNA is TGCGCCAGCAGTGACAGGGCGGGAGGGCAGTACTTC.

This clone has only one observation. The chain links TRBV3-1 (or the pseudogene TRBV3-2) to TRBJ1-6; TRBD1 might be the D (5 bases). The CDR3 contains 15 residues. The V end lost 1 base, the J end lost 8 bases, and 12 bases lay between the germline ends. CDR1 is LGHDT, CDR2 YNNKEL, per germline (reference sequence). CDR3 in amino acids: CASSQVIGVYSPLHF. The CDR3 bases are TGTGCCAGCAGCCAAGTCATAGGGGTGTATTCACCCCTCCACTTT.